A selection of T cell receptor beta chains follows, all from one sample in a study of T cell repertoires in cytomegalovirus infection. These receptors have no known antigen. TCRdb re-called the reads through MiXCR, storing one row per CDR3 protein. The sample consists of 450,000 to 600,000 distinct CDR3 sequences, roughly a third of them appearing once. The sample here was cultured PBMCs, taken from culture after CMV antigen stimulation. The receptors originated from a human donor in good health (CMV status not recorded). Some clones in this sample may be carry-over from other donors' samples. Both conserved end residues are trimmed from each CDR3. The order of the fields is CDR3 protein, V gene, D gene, J gene. D genes are given only for firm matches.

cdr3_aa: AISLDRPTDTQY
v_call: TRBV10-3
d_call: TRBD1
j_call: TRBJ2-3

cdr3_aa: ASSPLAGGPGTQY
v_call: TRBV7-3
d_call: TRBD2
j_call: TRBJ2-3

cdr3_aa: ASRWSQGWETQY
v_call: TRBV27
d_call: .
j_call: TRBJ2-5

cdr3_aa: ASSLGRTSGTHNEQF
v_call: TRBV7-6
d_call: TRBD2
j_call: TRBJ2-1

cdr3_aa: ASSADPFRTGGAEGYT
v_call: TRBV6-1
d_call: TRBD1
j_call: TRBJ1-2

cdr3_aa: ASSLGSGLAF
v_call: TRBV7-9
d_call: .
j_call: TRBJ1-1

cdr3_aa: ASSQLTDYPYNEQF
v_call: TRBV4-1
d_call: .
j_call: TRBJ2-1

cdr3_aa: ASTDDTGELF
v_call: TRBV6-1
d_call: .
j_call: TRBJ2-2

cdr3_aa: SARDLILAGKSYEQY
v_call: TRBV20-1
d_call: TRBD2
j_call: TRBJ2-7

cdr3_aa: ASSWKPGQGARGVLNEQF
v_call: TRBV28
d_call: TRBD1
j_call: TRBJ2-1

cdr3_aa: ASSFWTSGANEQF
v_call: TRBV7-9
d_call: TRBD2
j_call: TRBJ2-1

cdr3_aa: ASSVGLSNTEAF
v_call: TRBV19
d_call: .
j_call: TRBJ1-1

cdr3_aa: ASSLVAVSGANVLT
v_call: TRBV7-8
d_call: .
j_call: TRBJ2-6

cdr3_aa: ASSLQFGNTEAF
v_call: TRBV7-2
d_call: .
j_call: TRBJ1-1

cdr3_aa: ASSSMAYNEQF
v_call: TRBV7-2
d_call: .
j_call: TRBJ2-1

cdr3_aa: ASSLAGVSHEQY
v_call: TRBV5-1
d_call: TRBD2
j_call: TRBJ2-7

cdr3_aa: ASRLRGRGNQPQH
v_call: TRBV28
d_call: .
j_call: TRBJ1-5

cdr3_aa: ASSRPNNEQF
v_call: TRBV6-2/TRBV6-3
d_call: .
j_call: TRBJ2-1

cdr3_aa: SARDPGSNEKLF
v_call: TRBV20-1
d_call: .
j_call: TRBJ1-4

cdr3_aa: ASSPMITGVPAYSNQPQH
v_call: TRBV4-3
d_call: TRBD1
j_call: TRBJ1-5

cdr3_aa: ATSRGQGRNYGYT
v_call: TRBV15
d_call: TRBD1
j_call: TRBJ1-2

cdr3_aa: ASSFGSRGVDEKLF
v_call: TRBV7-9
d_call: .
j_call: TRBJ1-4

cdr3_aa: ASSYHEQF
v_call: TRBV2
d_call: .
j_call: TRBJ2-1

cdr3_aa: ASSYHRGRGNEQF
v_call: TRBV6-2/TRBV6-3
d_call: .
j_call: TRBJ2-1

cdr3_aa: SARTGTGVPDTQY
v_call: TRBV20-1
d_call: TRBD1
j_call: TRBJ2-3

cdr3_aa: ASSLAARGYQETQY
v_call: TRBV7-8
d_call: .
j_call: TRBJ2-5

cdr3_aa: ASSYPQLGPQY
v_call: TRBV19
d_call: .
j_call: TRBJ2-5

cdr3_aa: ASRLADYNEQF
v_call: TRBV11-2
d_call: TRBD2
j_call: TRBJ2-1

cdr3_aa: ASGKDGGNTEAF
v_call: TRBV5-3
d_call: .
j_call: TRBJ1-1